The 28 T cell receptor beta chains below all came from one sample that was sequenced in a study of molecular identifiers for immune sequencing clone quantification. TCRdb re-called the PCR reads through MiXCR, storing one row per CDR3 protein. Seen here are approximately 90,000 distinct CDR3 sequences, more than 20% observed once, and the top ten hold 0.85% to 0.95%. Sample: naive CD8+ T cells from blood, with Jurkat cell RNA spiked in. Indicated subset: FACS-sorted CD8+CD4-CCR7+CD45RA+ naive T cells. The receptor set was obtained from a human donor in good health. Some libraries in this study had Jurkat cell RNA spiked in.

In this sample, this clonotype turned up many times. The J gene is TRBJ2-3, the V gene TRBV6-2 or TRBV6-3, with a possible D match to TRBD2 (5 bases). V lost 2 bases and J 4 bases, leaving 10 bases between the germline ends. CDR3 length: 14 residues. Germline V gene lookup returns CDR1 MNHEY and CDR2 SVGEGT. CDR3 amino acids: CASSYGSSPDTQYF. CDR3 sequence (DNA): TGTGCCAGCAGTTACGGGTCTAGCCCAGATACGCAGTATTTT.

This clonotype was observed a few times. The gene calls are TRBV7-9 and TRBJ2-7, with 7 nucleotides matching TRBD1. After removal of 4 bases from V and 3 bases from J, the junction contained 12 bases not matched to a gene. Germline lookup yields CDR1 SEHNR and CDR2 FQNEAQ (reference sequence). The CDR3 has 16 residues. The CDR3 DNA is TGTGCCAGCAGCTCCCCGGACAGGATGGAGTACTACGAGCAGTACTTC. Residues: CASSSPDRMEYYEQYF.

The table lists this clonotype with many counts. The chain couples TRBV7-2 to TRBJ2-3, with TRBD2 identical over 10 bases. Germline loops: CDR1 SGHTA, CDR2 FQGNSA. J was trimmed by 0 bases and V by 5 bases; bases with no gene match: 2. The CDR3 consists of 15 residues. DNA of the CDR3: TGTGCCAGCAGCGCGGGACTAGCGAGCACAGATACGCAGTATTTT. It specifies CASSAGLASTDTQYF.

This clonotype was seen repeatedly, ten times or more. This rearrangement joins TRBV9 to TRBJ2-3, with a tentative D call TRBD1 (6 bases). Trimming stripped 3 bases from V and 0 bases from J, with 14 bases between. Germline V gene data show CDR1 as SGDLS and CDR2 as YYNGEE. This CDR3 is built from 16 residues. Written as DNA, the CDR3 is TGTGCCAGCAGCGCCAGGGACACCTCTAGCACAGATACGCAGTATTTT. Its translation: CASSARDTSSTDTQYF.

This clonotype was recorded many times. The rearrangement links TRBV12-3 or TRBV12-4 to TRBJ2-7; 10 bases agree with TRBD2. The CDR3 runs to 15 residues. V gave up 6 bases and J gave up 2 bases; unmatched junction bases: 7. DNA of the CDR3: TGTGCCAGCAGGGCCGACAGCGGGGGGGCCTACGAGCAGTACTTC. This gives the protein CASRADSGGAYEQYF.

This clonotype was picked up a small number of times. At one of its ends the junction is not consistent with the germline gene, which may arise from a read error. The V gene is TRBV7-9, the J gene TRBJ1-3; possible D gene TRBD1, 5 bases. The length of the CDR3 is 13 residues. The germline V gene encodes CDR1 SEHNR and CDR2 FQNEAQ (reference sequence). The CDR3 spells CASTSGSGNAIYF. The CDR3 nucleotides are TGTGCCAGCACCTCAGGGTCCGGAAACGCCATATATTTT.

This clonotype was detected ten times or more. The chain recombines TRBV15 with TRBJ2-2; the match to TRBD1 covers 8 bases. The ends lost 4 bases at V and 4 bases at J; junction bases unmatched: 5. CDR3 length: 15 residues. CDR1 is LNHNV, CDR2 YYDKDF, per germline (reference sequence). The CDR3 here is CATSIYRGSTGELFF. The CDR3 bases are TGTGCCACCAGCATCTACAGGGGGAGCACCGGGGAGCTGTTTTTT.

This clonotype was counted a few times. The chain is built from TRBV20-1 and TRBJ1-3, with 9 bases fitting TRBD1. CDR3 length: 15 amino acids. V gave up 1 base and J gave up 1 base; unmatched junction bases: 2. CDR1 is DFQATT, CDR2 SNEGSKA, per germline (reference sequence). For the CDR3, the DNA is TGCAGTGCTAGAGGCGGGACAGGGTCTGGAAACACCATATATTTT. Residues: CSARGGTGSGNTIYF.

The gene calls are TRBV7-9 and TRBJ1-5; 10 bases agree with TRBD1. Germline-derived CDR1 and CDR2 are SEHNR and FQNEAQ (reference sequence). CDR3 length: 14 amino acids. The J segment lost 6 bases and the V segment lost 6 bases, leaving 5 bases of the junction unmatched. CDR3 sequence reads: CASSLRQGAQPQHF. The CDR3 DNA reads TGTGCCAGCAGTTTAAGACAGGGGGCTCAGCCCCAGCATTTT.

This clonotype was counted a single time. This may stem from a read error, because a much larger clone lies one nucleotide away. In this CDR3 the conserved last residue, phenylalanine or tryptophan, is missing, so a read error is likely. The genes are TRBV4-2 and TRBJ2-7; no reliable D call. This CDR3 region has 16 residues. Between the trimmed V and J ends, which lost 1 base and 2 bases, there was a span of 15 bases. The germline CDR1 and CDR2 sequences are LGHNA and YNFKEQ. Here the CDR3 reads CASSQARLDVAYEQYL. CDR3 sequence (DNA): TGTGCCAGCAGCCAAGCGCGGTTAGACGTAGCCTACGAGCAGTACCTC.

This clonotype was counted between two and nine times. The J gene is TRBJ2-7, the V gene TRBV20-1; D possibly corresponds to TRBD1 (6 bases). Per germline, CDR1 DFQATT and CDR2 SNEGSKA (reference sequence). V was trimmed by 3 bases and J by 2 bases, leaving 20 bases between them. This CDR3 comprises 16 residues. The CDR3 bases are TGCAGTGCTAGGCCCTTTGGGACAACTCCAACCTACGAGCAGTACTTC. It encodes CSARPFGTTPTYEQYF.

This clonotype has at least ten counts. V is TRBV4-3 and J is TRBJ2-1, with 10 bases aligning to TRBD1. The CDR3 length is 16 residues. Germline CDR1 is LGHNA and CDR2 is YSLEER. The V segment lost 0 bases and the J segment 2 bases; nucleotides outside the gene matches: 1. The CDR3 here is CASSQEDRGAYNEQFF. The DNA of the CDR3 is TGCGCCAGCAGCCAAGAGGACAGGGGGGCCTACAATGAGCAGTTCTTC.

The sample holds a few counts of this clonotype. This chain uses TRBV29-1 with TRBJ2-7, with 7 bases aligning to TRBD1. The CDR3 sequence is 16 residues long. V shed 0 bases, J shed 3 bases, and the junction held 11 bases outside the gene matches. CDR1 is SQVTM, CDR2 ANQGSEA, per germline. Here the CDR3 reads CSVEDPGQESYYEQYF. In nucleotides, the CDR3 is TGCAGCGTTGAAGACCCTGGACAGGAGTCCTACTACGAGCAGTACTTC.

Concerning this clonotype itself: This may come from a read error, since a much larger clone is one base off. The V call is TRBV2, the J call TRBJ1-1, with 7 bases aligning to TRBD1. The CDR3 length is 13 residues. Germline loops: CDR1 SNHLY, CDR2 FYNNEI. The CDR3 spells CASGETGRTEAFF. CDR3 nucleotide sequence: TGTGCCAGCGGTGAGACAGGGAGAACTGAAGCTTTCTTT.

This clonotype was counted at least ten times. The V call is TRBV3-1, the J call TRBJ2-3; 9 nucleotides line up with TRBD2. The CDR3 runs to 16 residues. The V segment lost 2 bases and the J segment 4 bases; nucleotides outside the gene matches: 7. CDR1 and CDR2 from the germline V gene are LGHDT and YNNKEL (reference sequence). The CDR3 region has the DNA TGTGCCAGCAGCCAACATAGCGGGAGTATCTCAGATACGCAGTATTTT. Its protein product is CASSQHSGSISDTQYF.

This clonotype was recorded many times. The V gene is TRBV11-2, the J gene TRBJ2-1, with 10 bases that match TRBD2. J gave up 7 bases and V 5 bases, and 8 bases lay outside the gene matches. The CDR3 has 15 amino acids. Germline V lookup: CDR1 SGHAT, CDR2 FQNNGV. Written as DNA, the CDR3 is TGTGCCAGCAGCCCGTTAGCGGGGGGCGGAAATGAGCAGTTCTTC. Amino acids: CASSPLAGGGNEQFF.

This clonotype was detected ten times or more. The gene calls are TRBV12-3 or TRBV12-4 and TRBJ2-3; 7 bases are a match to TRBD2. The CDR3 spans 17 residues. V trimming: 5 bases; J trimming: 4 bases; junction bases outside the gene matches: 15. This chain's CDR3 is CASSPGPVGTNSDTQYF. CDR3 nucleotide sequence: TGTGCCAGCAGTCCCGGTCCCGTGGGGACTAACTCAGATACGCAGTATTTT.

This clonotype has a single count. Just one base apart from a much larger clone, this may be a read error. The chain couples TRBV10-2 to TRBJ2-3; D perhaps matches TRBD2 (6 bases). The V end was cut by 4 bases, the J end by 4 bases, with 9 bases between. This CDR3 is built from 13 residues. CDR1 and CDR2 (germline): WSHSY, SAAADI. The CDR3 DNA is TGCGCCAGCAGTGCCGGGAGCGCAGATACGCAGTATTTT. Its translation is CASSAGSADTQYF.

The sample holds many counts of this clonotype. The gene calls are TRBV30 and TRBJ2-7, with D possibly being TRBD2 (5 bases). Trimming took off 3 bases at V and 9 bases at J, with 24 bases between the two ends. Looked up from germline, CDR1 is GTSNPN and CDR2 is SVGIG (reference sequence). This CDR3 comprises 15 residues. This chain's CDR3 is CAWSPGVALFRVQYF. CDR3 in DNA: TGTGCCTGGAGCCCCGGGGTAGCGCTCTTTCGCGTGCAGTACTTC.

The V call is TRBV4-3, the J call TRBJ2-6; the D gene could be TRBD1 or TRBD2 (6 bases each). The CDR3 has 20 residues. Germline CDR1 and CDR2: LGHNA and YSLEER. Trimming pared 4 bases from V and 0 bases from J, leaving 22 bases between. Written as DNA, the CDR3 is TGCGCCAGCAGCCTCAACCGGCGAGGGGGGCCAGCCTCTGGGGCCAACGTCCTGACTTTC. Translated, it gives CASSLNRRGGPASGANVLTF.

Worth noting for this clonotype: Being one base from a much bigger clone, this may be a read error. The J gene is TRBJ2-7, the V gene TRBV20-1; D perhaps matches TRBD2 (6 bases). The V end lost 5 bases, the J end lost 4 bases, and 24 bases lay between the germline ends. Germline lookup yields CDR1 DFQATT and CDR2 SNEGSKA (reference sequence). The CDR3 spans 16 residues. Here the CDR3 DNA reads TGCAGTGCTCCCCGGCCCCAGCGGGCCAAAGCGTACGAGCAGTACTTC. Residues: CSAPRPQRAKAYEQYF.

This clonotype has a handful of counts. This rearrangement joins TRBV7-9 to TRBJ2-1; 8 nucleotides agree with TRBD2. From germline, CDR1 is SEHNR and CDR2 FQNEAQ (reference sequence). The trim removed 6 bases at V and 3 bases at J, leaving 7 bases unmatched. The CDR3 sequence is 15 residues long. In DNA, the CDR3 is TGTGCCAGCAGAGGAATAGCGGGGAACTACAATGAGCAGTTCTTC. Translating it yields CASRGIAGNYNEQFF.

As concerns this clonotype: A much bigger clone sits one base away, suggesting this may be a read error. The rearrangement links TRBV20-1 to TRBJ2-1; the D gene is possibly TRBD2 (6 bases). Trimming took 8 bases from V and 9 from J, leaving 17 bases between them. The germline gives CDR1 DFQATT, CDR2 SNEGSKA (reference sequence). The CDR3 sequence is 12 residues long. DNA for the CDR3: TGCAGTACACTGGGGGAGGTAATTGAGCAGTTCTTC. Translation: CSTLGEVIEQFF.

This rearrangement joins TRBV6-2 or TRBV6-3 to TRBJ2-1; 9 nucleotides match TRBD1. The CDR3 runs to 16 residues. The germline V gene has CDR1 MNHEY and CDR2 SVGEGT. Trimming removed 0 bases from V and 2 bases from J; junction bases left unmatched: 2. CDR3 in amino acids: CASSYSTGGPYNEQFF. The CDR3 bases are TGTGCCAGCAGTTACTCGACAGGGGGACCCTACAATGAGCAGTTCTTC.

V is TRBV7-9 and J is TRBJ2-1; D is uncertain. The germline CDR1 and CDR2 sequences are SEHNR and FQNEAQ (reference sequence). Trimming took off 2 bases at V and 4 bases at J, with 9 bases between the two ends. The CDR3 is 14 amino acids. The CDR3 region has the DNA TGTGCCAGCAGCTTAACCGACGGTTACAATGAGCAGTTCTTC. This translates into CASSLTDGYNEQFF.

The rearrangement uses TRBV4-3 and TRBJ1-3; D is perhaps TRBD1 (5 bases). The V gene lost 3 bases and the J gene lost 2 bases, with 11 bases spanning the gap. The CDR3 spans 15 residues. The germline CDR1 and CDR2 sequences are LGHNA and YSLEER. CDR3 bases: TGCGCCAGCAGCCACCGGGGGGGAGCTGGAAACACCATATATTTT. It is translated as CASSHRGGAGNTIYF.

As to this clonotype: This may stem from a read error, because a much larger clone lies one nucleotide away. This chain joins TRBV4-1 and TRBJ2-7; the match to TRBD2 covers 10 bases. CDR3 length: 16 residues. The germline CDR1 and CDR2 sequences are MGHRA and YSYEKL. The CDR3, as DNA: TGCGCCAGCGGCCAAGATATCACTAGCGGGGCCTACGAGCAGTACTTC. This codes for CASGQDITSGAYEQYF.

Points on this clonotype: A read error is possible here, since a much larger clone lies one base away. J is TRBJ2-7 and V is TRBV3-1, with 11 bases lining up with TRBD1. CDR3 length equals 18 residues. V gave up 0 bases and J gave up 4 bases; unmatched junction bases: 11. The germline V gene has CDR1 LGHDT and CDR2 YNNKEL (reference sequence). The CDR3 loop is CASSQDRTGGGMEYEQYF. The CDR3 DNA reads TGTGCCAGCAGCCAAGATCGGACAGGGGGCGGGATGGAGTACGAGCAGTACTTC.